This passage covers 28 T cell receptor beta chains from one sample sequenced in a study of blood T cell repertoires in COVID-19. TCRdb's copy holds only in-frame clones and misses some; the assay was immunoSEQ multiplex PCR. The table records approximately 83,000 clones, nearly 90% of them present only once. Sequenced: peripheral blood. Receptor source: a man between 70 and 80 years old with acute or convalescent COVID-19.

V gene TRBV6-5 combines with J gene TRBJ2-7; 8 bases match TRBD2. CDR1 is MNHEY and CDR2 is SVGAGI in the germline V gene. The CDR3 is 16 amino acids. V shed 2 bases and J 4 bases; nucleotides not matched to a gene: 10. The CDR3 DNA reads as TGTGCCAGCAGTTACATCACCGGGACTAGACCATACGAGCAGTACTTC. It specifies CASSYITGTRPYEQYF.

This rearrangement joins TRBV5-6 to TRBJ2-2, with D perhaps TRBD2 (5 bases). The CDR3 contains 16 residues. Trimming removed 4 bases from V and 0 bases from J, with 13 bases in between. Germline V gene data show CDR1 as SGHDT and CDR2 as YYEEEE. CDR3: CASSRSGLTNTGELFF. CDR3 in DNA: TGTGCCAGCAGCCGATCCGGACTTACGAACACCGGGGAGCTGTTTTTT.

The V and J genes are TRBV7-3 and TRBJ2-3, with 8 bases matching TRBD2. CDR3 length equals 17 residues. With V trimmed by 2 bases and J by 0 bases, 7 bases remained unmatched. In germline, CDR1 is SGHTA, CDR2 FQGTGA. The CDR3 loop is CASSLGLAGPSTDTQYF. CDR3 bases: TGTGCCAGCAGCTTAGGGTTAGCGGGGCCAAGCACAGATACGCAGTATTTT.

The chain combines TRBV28 with TRBJ2-1; 10 positions match TRBD2. Trimming at V came to 4 bases and at J to 4 bases, leaving 7 bases not matched to a gene. Germline V gene data show CDR1 as MDHEN and CDR2 as SYDVKM. This CDR3 contains 16 residues. The CDR3 DNA is TGTGCCAGCAGTTCACCTTCAGCGGGAGGGTACAATGAGCAGTTCTTC. It yields the protein CASSSPSAGGYNEQFF.

This sequence joins TRBV9 and TRBJ1-5; D not certain. The CDR3 spans 13 residues. Trimming removed 0 bases at V and 6 bases at J, with 7 bases between. CDR1 and CDR2 (germline): SGDLS, YYNGEE. The CDR3, as DNA: TGTGCCAGCAGCGTAGAGGCGGGTCAGCCCCAGCATTTT. Protein: CASSVEAGQPQHF.

The chain has TRBV19 and TRBJ2-3; D possibly corresponds to TRBD1 (5 bases). This CDR3 spans 16 amino acids. Trimming cost V 3 bases and J 5 bases, with 18 bases left between them. Per the germline V gene, CDR1 is LNHDA and CDR2 is SQIVND (reference sequence). The CDR3 spells CASSMGMWQGQDTQYF. The CDR3 coding sequence is TGTGCCAGTAGTATGGGTATGTGGCAGGGCCAAGATACGCAGTATTTT.

CDR3 protein: CATSRDLGQRNQPQHF. The DNA of the CDR3 is TGTGCCACCAGCAGAGATCTAGGACAGCGCAATCAGCCCCAGCATTTT. The V call is TRBV15, the J call TRBJ1-5; D is possibly TRBD1 (6 bases). CDR3 length equals 16 residues. Trimming stripped 0 bases from V and 2 bases from J, with 11 bases between. In germline, CDR1 is LNHNV, CDR2 YYDKDF (reference sequence). The whole variable domain, filled in from reference TRBV15 and TRBJ1-5, reads DAMVIQNPRYQVTQFGKPVTLSCSQTLNHNVMYWYQQKSSQAPKLLFHYYDKDFNNEADTPDNFQSRRPNTSFCFLDIRSPGLGDTAMYLCATSRDLGQRNQPQHFGDGTRLSIL.

V gene TRBV19 combines with J gene TRBJ1-2; 7 bases align to TRBD1. Germline assignment: CDR1 LNHDA and CDR2 SQIVND (reference sequence). The CDR3 runs to 14 residues. After removal of 7 bases from V and 3 bases from J, the junction contained 8 bases not matched to a gene. Written as DNA, the CDR3 is TGTGCCAGTATCAGCCCCAGGGGGGACTATGGCTACACCTTC. It translates to CASISPRGDYGYTF.

The chain has TRBV6-2 or TRBV6-3 and TRBJ1-1; D is unclear. Germline assignment: CDR1 MNHEY and CDR2 SVGEGT. V lost 2 bases and J lost 0, with 7 bases in between. The CDR3 has 14 residues. CDR3 amino acids: CASSYGQLNTEAFF. In DNA form, the CDR3 reads TGTGCCAGCAGTTACGGGCAGCTGAACACTGAAGCTTTCTTT.

The V call is TRBV7-9, the J call TRBJ2-6; no clear D gene. The CDR3 consists of 16 residues. Germline V gene data show CDR1 as SEHNR and CDR2 as FQNEAQ (reference sequence). Trimming pared 5 bases from V and 2 bases from J, leaving 13 bases between. The CDR3 loop is CASSPAVYTGANVLTF. CDR3 bases: TGTGCCAGCAGCCCTGCGGTATATACTGGGGCCAACGTCCTGACTTTC.

This CDR3 is CASSLDSFSRYGYTF. The CDR3 DNA reads TGCGCCAGCAGCTTGGACAGTTTTTCTCGCTATGGCTACACCTTC. This chain uses TRBV5-1 with TRBJ1-2; no reliable D call. The CDR3 runs 15 residues. The ends were cut back, 0 bases at V and 4 bases at J, with 13 bases in the middle. In germline, CDR1 is SGHRS, CDR2 YFSETQ.

The chain recombines TRBV11-2 with TRBJ2-1; the match to TRBD1 covers 7 bases. J lost 9 bases, V lost 1 base, and 3 bases had no gene match. This CDR3 contains 13 residues. Germline V gene sequence: CDR1 SGHAT, CDR2 FQNNGV. CDR3 in amino acids: CASSLGGGGEQFF. CDR3 in DNA: TGTGCCAGCAGCTTAGGAGGGGGCGGTGAGCAGTTCTTC.

The sample holds one count of this clone. The chain is built from TRBV11-2 and TRBJ2-2, with D tentatively TRBD1 (5 bases). V lost 5 bases to trimming and J lost 3 bases, with 10 bases between them. This CDR3 region has 14 residues. CDR1 and CDR2 from the germline V gene are SGHAT and FQNNGV. The CDR3 DNA is TGTGCCAGCAGCCGCATCAGGGACACCGGGGAGCTGTTTTTT. This encodes CASSRIRDTGELFF.

The CDR3 is CASRNLLTFRQGAHQETQYF. The CDR3 DNA reads TGTGCCAGCAGAAACCTCCTCACCTTTCGACAGGGGGCCCACCAAGAGACCCAGTACTTC. The chain is built from TRBV28 and TRBJ2-5, with TRBD1 matching 10 bases. CDR3 length: 20 amino acids. Germline loops: CDR1 MDHEN, CDR2 SYDVKM. V shed 6 bases, J shed 0 bases, and the junction held 19 bases outside the gene matches.

This clone was seen only once. V is TRBV3-1 (or the pseudogene TRBV3-2) and J is TRBJ1-1; unclear D gene. Germline CDR1 LGHDT, CDR2 YNNKEL (reference sequence). The V end was cut by 1 base, the J end by 5 bases, with 5 bases between. The CDR3 length is 12 residues. Here the CDR3 reads CASSQVSTEAFF. The DNA for the CDR3 is TGTGCCAGCAGCCAAGTTTCGACTGAAGCTTTCTTT.

The rearrangement links TRBV5-1 to TRBJ2-2, with TRBD1 matching 7 bases. With V trimmed by 4 bases and J by 6 bases, 3 bases remained unmatched. The CDR3 loop spans 13 amino acids. The germline V gene encodes CDR1 SGHRS and CDR2 YFSETQ. Written as DNA, the CDR3 is TGCGCCAGCAGCATCCAGGGGGCCGGGGAGCTGTTTTTT. Translated, it gives CASSIQGAGELFF.

The genes are TRBV6-5 and TRBJ2-7, with 10 bases lining up with TRBD1. The CDR3 is 14 residues long. Germline values: CDR1 MNHEY, CDR2 SVGAGI. Germline trimming cut 5 bases from V and 0 bases from J; bases unmatched to any gene: 1. CDR3 region: CASSRTGGSYEQYF. DNA for the CDR3: TGTGCCAGCAGTAGGACAGGGGGCTCCTACGAGCAGTACTTC.

The chain recombines TRBV10-3 with TRBJ2-1; 13 bases fit TRBD2. The CDR3 contains 15 residues. Germline CDR1 is ENHRY and CDR2 is SYGVKD. With 4 bases clipped from V and 6 bases from J, the junction kept 3 bases outside the gene matches. The chain's CDR3 is CAISVTSGGTNEQFF. The CDR3, as DNA: TGTGCCATCAGTGTGACTAGCGGGGGGACCAATGAGCAGTTCTTC.

The chain couples TRBV11-2 to TRBJ2-5, with TRBD1 matching 11 bases. Germline V lookup: CDR1 SGHAT, CDR2 FQNNGV. The CDR3 has 16 residues. The junction had 9 bases not matched to a gene; V was cut back by 5 bases and J by 4 bases. DNA of the CDR3: TGTGCCAGCAGCCGCTGGACAGGGGGCAGTTCAGAGACCCAGTACTTC. This encodes CASSRWTGGSSETQYF.

This clone was seen a handful of times. The chain links TRBV27 to TRBJ2-7; TRBD1 is a possible D gene (6 bases). V was shortened by 0 bases and J by 2 bases, with 20 bases between the two germline ends. This CDR3 region has 18 residues. Germline CDR1 MNHEY, CDR2 SMNVEV (reference sequence). The CDR3 here is CASSLSYRVTVWPYEQYF. The CDR3 DNA sequence: TGTGCCAGCAGTTTATCGTACAGGGTGACGGTTTGGCCCTACGAGCAGTACTTC.

V is TRBV18 and J is TRBJ1-6; TRBD1 aligns across 8 bases. The CDR3 is 14 amino acids. After removal of 4 bases from V and 7 bases from J, the junction contained 3 bases not matched to a gene. Germline values: CDR1 KGHSH, CDR2 LQKENI. The chain's CDR3 is CASSQDRVNSPLHF. As DNA, the CDR3 is TGTGCCAGCTCACAGGACAGGGTAAATTCACCCCTCCACTTT.

This chain uses TRBV20-1 with TRBJ2-3, with TRBD1 matching 7 bases. The CDR3 sequence is 11 residues long. Germline CDR1 is DFQATT and CDR2 is SNEGSKA (reference sequence). The V segment lost 3 bases and the J segment 6 bases; nucleotides outside the gene matches: 0. DNA for the CDR3: TGCAGTGCTAGGACAGGGGATACGCAGTATTTT. This gives the protein CSARTGDTQYF.

V gene TRBV19 combines with J gene TRBJ2-1; D possibly corresponds to TRBD2 (6 bases). Germline CDR1 LNHDA, CDR2 SQIVND (reference sequence). V dropped 4 bases and J dropped 0 bases, with 10 bases sitting between them. The CDR3 spans 15 residues. As DNA, the CDR3 is TGTGCCAGTAGTAAAGCGGGTCGCTCCTACAATGAGCAGTTCTTC. Protein: CASSKAGRSYNEQFF.

The V and J genes are TRBV28 and TRBJ1-5; TRBD1 is a possible D gene (5 bases). This CDR3 has 15 residues. Germline V gene data show CDR1 as MDHEN and CDR2 as SYDVKM. Trimming pared 2 bases from V and 2 bases from J, leaving 10 bases between. DNA for the CDR3: TGTGCCAGCAGTTTACGGACGGGGGGCAATCAGCCCCAGCATTTT. It is translated as CASSLRTGGNQPQHF.

Regarding this clone: An end of the junction does not agree with germline; a read error may underlie this. This chain joins TRBV13 and TRBJ2-7; 8 positions agree with TRBD2. Germline V gene lookup returns CDR1 PRHDT and CDR2 FYEKMQ (reference sequence). The CDR3 is 13 amino acids. The DNA of the CDR3 is TGTGCCAGCAGCCTAGGACTAGCCGAAGAGCAGTACTTC. Translating it yields CASSLGLAEEQYF.

CDR3 nucleotides: TGTGCCAGCAGCTTAGGGGGCAGCCTCTCCTACGAGCAGTACTTC. Amino acids: CASSLGGSLSYEQYF. This chain uses TRBV11-3 with TRBJ2-7; D may be TRBD1 (5 bases). This CDR3 region has 15 residues. V gave up 1 base and J gave up 0 bases, with 10 bases separating them. Germline V lookup: CDR1 SGHNT, CDR2 YENEEA.

This chain connects TRBV15 to TRBJ2-1; D gene ambiguous. The CDR3 spans 15 residues. The ends were cut back, 7 bases at V and 1 base at J, with 14 bases in the middle. Germline-derived CDR1 and CDR2 are LNHNV and YYDKDF (reference sequence). This CDR3 is CATIRGPGSYNEQFF. The CDR3, as DNA: TGTGCCACCATCCGTGGGCCAGGTTCCTACAATGAGCAGTTCTTC.

V usage is TRBV6-2 or TRBV6-3 and J usage is TRBJ2-7, with D perhaps TRBD2 (6 bases). The CDR3 is 17 amino acids. The V gene lost 2 bases and the J gene lost 0 bases, with 17 bases spanning the gap. Germline V gene sequence: CDR1 MNHEY, CDR2 SVGEGT. CDR3 amino acids: CASSYPTGGISSYEQYF. The CDR3 DNA reads as TGTGCCAGCAGTTACCCGACCGGGGGTATAAGCTCCTACGAGCAGTACTTC.